The 30 T cell receptor beta chains reported below all come from one sample, sequenced in a study of regulatory T cells in long-lasting Graves disease (dated by TCRdb to the early 2020s). Explained via the paper, the time point label denotes: newly diagnosed GD, antithyroid drugs for less than 3 months. For both TCR sequencing and RNA sequencing, RNA was extracted from PBMCs using TRIzol. Library preparation was by multiplex PCR. The reads were generated on an Illumina HiSeq 4000. iRepertoire HTBI primers and Arm-PCR amplification of CDR3 regions were used to construct TCR beta libraries. TCRdb passed the public sequencing reads through fastp at Q25 and MiXCR, retaining productive beta sequences. Each CDR3 protein appears once, grouped with its most common genes and DNA. This sample holds over 500,000 distinct CDR3 sequences; roughly 15% were observed only once. The ten top clones hold about 12% of the sample.

The sample was also linked to a second study, of T cells in Graves' hyperthyroidism and ophthalmopathy.

The material sequenced was peripheral blood mononuclear cells (PBMCs), taken at new diagnosis, from a patient treated with antithyroid drugs. These receptor sequences come from a man between 18 and 35 years old with Graves disease. Donor details come from another sample of the same person, matched by shared clones.

This clonotype was seen a handful of times. The rearrangement uses TRBV6-1 and TRBJ1-4, with D hard to call. This CDR3 has 14 residues. CDR1 is MNHNS, CDR2 SASEGT, per germline. Trimming left V 3 bases short and J 1 base short, with 6 bases between. The CDR3 here is CASSEELTNEKLFF. CDR3 DNA: TGTGCCAGCAGTGAGGAGCTAACTAATGAAAAACTGTTTTTT.

This clonotype appeared a few times. The gene calls are TRBV12-3 or TRBV12-4 and TRBJ2-5; the match to TRBD2 covers 8 bases. CDR3 length: 15 amino acids. V gave up 1 base and J gave up 9 bases; unmatched junction bases: 10. CDR3 loop: CASSLGAGGVGAQYF. As DNA, the CDR3 is TGTGCCAGCAGTTTAGGGGCGGGAGGAGTGGGGGCCCAGTACTTC.

This clonotype was seen repeatedly, ten times or more. The V and J genes are TRBV11-2 and TRBJ2-5; D might be TRBD2 (6 bases). Trimming stripped 1 base from V and 0 bases from J, with 9 bases between. Looked up from germline, CDR1 is SGHAT and CDR2 is FQNNGV. There are 15 residues in the CDR3. The CDR3 DNA sequence: TGTGCCAGCAGCTTAGGTGCGGGATACCAAGAGACCCAGTACTTC. This codes for CASSLGAGYQETQYF.

The table lists this clonotype with a count of one. One base away lies a much larger clone, so this may be a sequencing read error. The rearrangement links TRBV20-1 to TRBJ2-1; TRBD2 aligns across 10 bases. Germline V gene lookup returns CDR1 DFQATT and CDR2 SNEGSKA (reference sequence). This CDR3 comprises 15 residues. The CDR3 sequence is CRAPAGTSDYNEQSF. The CDR3 nucleotides are TGCAGAGCCCCTGCCGGGACTAGCGACTACAATGAGCAGTCCTTC.

This clonotype has a count of ten or more. The gene calls are TRBV11-1 and TRBJ2-7; the match to TRBD2 covers 11 bases. CDR3 size: 15 residues. The J segment lost 2 bases and the V segment lost 5 bases, leaving 5 bases of the junction unmatched. The germline CDR1 and CDR2 sequences are SGHAT and FQDESV (reference sequence). The CDR3: CASSLGLADPYEQYF. The DNA of the CDR3 is TGTGCCAGCAGCCTGGGACTAGCGGACCCCTACGAGCAGTACTTC.

This clonotype occurred a few times. The genes are TRBV13 and TRBJ2-1; 7 positions match TRBD1. Losses at the gene ends were 4 bases for V and 7 bases for J; bases not matched to a gene: 10. CDR3 length: 15 amino acids. Germline-derived CDR1 and CDR2 are PRHDT and FYEKMQ (reference sequence). Written as DNA, the CDR3 is TGTGCCAGCAGCTCCCGCAGGGGGTTAGTAAATGAGCAGTTCTTC. It codes for CASSSRRGLVNEQFF.

This clonotype was recorded at least ten times. The V gene is TRBV20-1, the J gene TRBJ1-1, with a weak D call TRBD1 (6 bases). Germline lookup yields CDR1 DFQATT and CDR2 SNEGSKA (reference sequence). The CDR3 covers 13 residues. Trimming shortened V by 2 bases and J by 0 bases, and 7 bases separated the two germline ends. Written as DNA, the CDR3 is TGCAGTGCTAGACAGGGGATGAACACTGAAGCTTTCTTT. Encoded protein: CSARQGMNTEAFF.

This clonotype appeared many times. The J gene is TRBJ2-5, the V gene TRBV27; 9 nucleotides agree with TRBD2. The V gene end was trimmed by 8 bases and the J gene end by 5 bases; junction bases not matched to a gene: 12. In germline, CDR1 is MNHEY, CDR2 SMNVEV (reference sequence). The CDR3 contains 15 residues. CDR3 protein: CASAASGANVETQYF. CDR3 DNA: TGTGCCAGCGCGGCTAGCGGGGCGAATGTGGAGACCCAGTACTTC.

This clonotype was recorded many times. The V and J genes are TRBV19 and TRBJ1-1; 7 bases agree with TRBD1. V was clipped by 3 bases and J by 0 bases; unmatched bases: 1. CDR3 size: 14 residues. CDR1 LNHDA and CDR2 SQIVND come from the germline V gene (reference sequence). The CDR3 here is CASSIGTVNTEAFF. The CDR3 DNA sequence: TGTGCCAGTAGTATTGGGACAGTGAACACTGAAGCTTTCTTT.

This sequence joins TRBV3-1 and TRBJ2-1, with 12 nucleotides matching TRBD1. Germline CDR1 is LGHDT and CDR2 is YNNKEL (reference sequence). The CDR3 has 14 residues. Trimming removed 4 bases from V and 7 bases from J; junction bases left unmatched: 2. The CDR3 DNA is TGTGCCAGCAGCCGGGACAGGGGGCCGAATGAGCAGTTCTTC. Translated, it gives CASSRDRGPNEQFF.

This clonotype was recorded a few times. The chain recombines TRBV19 with TRBJ2-7, with D possibly being TRBD1 (6 bases). In germline, CDR1 is LNHDA, CDR2 SQIVND (reference sequence). CDR3 length equals 13 residues. V was pared by 9 bases and J by 2 bases, with 14 bases between. The CDR3 loop reads CASPGRGTYEQYF. CDR3 in DNA: TGTGCCAGCCCCGGTAGGGGGACCTACGAGCAGTACTTC.

In its sample, this clonotype was seen a few times. The CDR3 protein is CASSERVDRNTGELFF. In DNA form, the CDR3 reads TGCGCCAGCAGTGAGAGAGTAGACAGGAACACCGGGGAGCTGTTTTTT. V gene TRBV10-1 combines with J gene TRBJ2-2, with D perhaps matching TRBD1 (5 bases). CDR1 WNHNN and CDR2 SYGVQD come from the germline V gene (reference sequence). V was cut by 2 bases and J by 1 base, with 11 bases left in between. The CDR3 has 16 amino acids.

This rearrangement joins TRBV5-1 to TRBJ2-7; 8 bases agree with TRBD1. V lost 0 bases, J lost 1 base, and 6 bases stayed unmatched. From germline, CDR1 is SGHRS and CDR2 YFSETQ. There are 16 residues in the CDR3. The CDR3 loop is CASSLASTGVSYEQYF. The CDR3 nucleotides are TGCGCCAGCAGCTTGGCCTCGACAGGGGTATCCTACGAGCAGTACTTC.

Notes on this clonotype: A read error may account for a junction end that differs from germline. This chain links TRBV6-1 with TRBJ2-5, with a weak D call TRBD2 (5 bases). The length of the CDR3 is 14 residues. Per germline, CDR1 MNHNS and CDR2 SASEGT. DNA for the CDR3: TGTGCCAGCGAGGGCGGGCCGAACCAGGAGACCCAGTACTTC. Protein sequence: CASEGGPNQETQYF.

The chain carries TRBV3-1 and TRBJ2-4; D remains ambiguous. The CDR3 is 15 residues long. The germline V and J ends were trimmed by 0 bases and 0 bases, with 6 bases remaining between them. Germline values: CDR1 LGHDT, CDR2 YNNKEL (reference sequence). CDR3 residues: CASSQEYLAKNIQYF. CDR3 DNA sequence: TGTGCCAGCAGCCAAGAGTATCTAGCCAAAAACATTCAGTACTTC.

This clonotype was recorded at least ten times. The V gene is TRBV20-1, the J gene TRBJ2-7; the D is unclear. This CDR3 is 12 amino acids long. The germline V gene encodes CDR1 DFQATT and CDR2 SNEGSKA (reference sequence). V was trimmed by 3 bases and J by 1 base, leaving 7 bases between them. The CDR3 here is CSASLGSYEQYF. The CDR3 bases are TGCAGTGCTAGCCTGGGATCCTACGAGCAGTACTTC.

The sample holds many counts of this clonotype. The rearrangement links TRBV2 to TRBJ1-2; 9 bases match TRBD1. The CDR3 is 14 residues long. The V segment lost 7 bases and the J segment 7 bases; nucleotides outside the gene matches: 10. CDR1 and CDR2 from the germline V gene are SNHLY and FYNNEI. CDR3 DNA sequence: TGTGCCAGCATGCTTGGACAGGGGAAAGGTGGCTACACCTTC. This translates into CASMLGQGKGGYTF.

This clonotype was observed once. The chain is built from TRBV2 and TRBJ2-3; 7 bases map to TRBD2. The CDR3 is 14 residues long. Germline values: CDR1 SNHLY, CDR2 FYNNEI. Trimming cost V 8 bases and J 0 bases; bases outside gene matches: 5. The CDR3 is CASHRDYSTDTQYF. The CDR3 DNA sequence: TGTGCCAGCCATCGGGACTACAGCACAGATACGCAGTATTTT.

Comment on this clonotype: A read error is possible here, since a much larger clone lies one base away. The rearrangement links TRBV30 to TRBJ2-7; D might be TRBD1 or TRBD2, each matching 6 bases. Per germline, CDR1 GTSNPN and CDR2 SVGIG (reference sequence). This CDR3 has 16 residues. The CDR3 loop is CAWCVRGARGVYEQYF. The CDR3 DNA is TGTGCCTGGTGTGTACGAGGGGCTAGGGGGGTTTACGAGCAGTACTTC.

The table lists this clonotype with many counts. The CDR3: CASSSSPNVVRRLNEQFF. The CDR3 DNA reads TGTGCCAGCAGTTCTTCACCTAACGTGGTGCGGCGTTTAAATGAGCAGTTCTTC. The chain uses TRBV6-2 or TRBV6-3 and TRBJ2-1, with D unclear. V was clipped by 4 bases and J by 7 bases, with 26 bases between them. CDR1 MNHEY and CDR2 SVGEGT come from the germline V gene. This CDR3 contains 18 residues.

The J gene is TRBJ1-6, the V gene TRBV12-3 or TRBV12-4; a weak D match, TRBD1 (6 bases). The CDR3 is 14 amino acids. V was trimmed by 3 bases and J by 10 bases, leaving 13 bases between them. The CDR3 DNA sequence: TGTGCCAGCAGTTTCGGGGGCAAGGGGTCACCCCTCCACTTT. Residues: CASSFGGKGSPLHF.

This clonotype was detected only a few times. J is TRBJ2-1 and V is TRBV5-5, with 10 bases identical to TRBD1. Germline CDR1 and CDR2: SGHKS and YYEKEE (reference sequence). The CDR3 consists of 15 residues. The junction had 12 bases not matched to a gene; V was cut back by 7 bases and J by 8 bases. CDR3 nucleotide sequence: TGTGCCAGCGGCCCGGGACAGGGGAAGTCCCATGAGCAGTTCTTC. The encoded protein is CASGPGQGKSHEQFF.

This clonotype has just one count. The chain uses TRBV12-3 or TRBV12-4 and TRBJ2-3; the match to TRBD1 covers 8 bases. The CDR3 runs 16 residues. J was trimmed by 5 bases and V by 1 base; bases with no gene match: 8. The CDR3 here is CASSLGGRGRGDTQYF. In DNA form, the CDR3 reads TGTGCCAGCAGTTTAGGTGGCAGGGGGCGTGGAGATACGCAGTATTTT.

This clonotype was recorded once. The CDR3 nucleotides are TGTGCCAGCAGCGTTACAGGGAGATCCGGGGAGCTGTTTTTT. Its protein product is CASSVTGRSGELFF. The rearrangement joins TRBV9 to TRBJ2-2, with D possibly matching TRBD1 (6 bases). Germline V gene data show CDR1 as SGDLS and CDR2 as YYNGEE. The germline V and J ends were trimmed by 2 bases and 6 bases, with 11 bases remaining between them. The CDR3 is 14 residues long.

This clonotype was counted between two and nine times. V is TRBV7-9 and J is TRBJ2-1; no clear D. Germline V gene lookup returns CDR1 SEHNR and CDR2 FQNEAQ (reference sequence). Trimming cost V 3 bases and J 9 bases, with 12 bases left between them. This CDR3 has 13 amino acids. The CDR3 DNA follows: TGTGCCAGCAGCTTCCGTTCACTCGGTGAGCAGTTCTTC. Its protein product is CASSFRSLGEQFF.

This clonotype was counted at least ten times. The chain is built from TRBV30 and TRBJ2-5, with 12 bases that match TRBD2. The junction had 7 bases not matched to a gene; V was cut back by 4 bases and J by 4 bases. CDR1 and CDR2 from the germline V gene are GTSNPN and SVGIG (reference sequence). This CDR3 has 15 amino acids. The CDR3 DNA reads TGTGCCTGGATTCCTAAGACTAGCGGGAGAGAGACCCAGTACTTC. This gives the protein CAWIPKTSGRETQYF.

Worth noting for this clonotype: The junction departs from germline at one end; a sequencing error may be responsible. The J gene is TRBJ2-1, the V gene TRBV3-1, with 14 bases matching TRBD2. This CDR3 comprises 18 residues. Germline values: CDR1 LGHDT, CDR2 YNNKEL (reference sequence). CDR3 residues: CASSQESRLAGGFEERFF. The CDR3, as DNA: TGTGCCAGCAGCCAAGAGTCTCGACTAGCGGGAGGGTTTGAAGAGCGGTTCTTC.

This clonotype was seen a handful of times. The V call is TRBV27, the J call TRBJ2-1, with D maybe TRBD1 (5 bases). V was clipped by 4 bases and J by 10 bases, with 11 bases between them. The germline CDR1 and CDR2 sequences are MNHEY and SMNVEV (reference sequence). The CDR3 consists of 12 residues. CDR3 sequence reads: CASSSLGHEQFF. The CDR3 DNA sequence: TGTGCCAGCAGTTCCCTCGGACACGAGCAGTTCTTC.

The chain joins TRBV15 to TRBJ2-1, with 8 bases that match TRBD1. The junction had 10 bases not matched to a gene; V was cut back by 0 bases and J by 6 bases. CDR3 size: 17 residues. Looked up from germline, CDR1 is LNHNV and CDR2 is YYDKDF (reference sequence). The CDR3 bases are TGTGCCACCAGCAGAGATGGAAGACAGGGGAGAAGCAATGAGCAGTTCTTC. This gives the protein CATSRDGRQGRSNEQFF.

Notes on this clonotype: One end of the junction does not line up with germline, which may come from a read error. CDR3 loop: CASSPGLRVGNTGELFF. In DNA form, the CDR3 reads TGTGCCAGCAGCCCCGGACTGCGTGTGGGGAACACCGGAGAGCTGTTTTTT. This chain connects TRBV5-4 to TRBJ2-2, with a tentative D call TRBD2 (5 bases). CDR1 and CDR2 from the germline V gene are SGHNT and YYREEE (reference sequence). This CDR3 spans 17 amino acids.